The 16 T cell receptor beta chains given below trace back to one sample, sequenced in a study of technical replicates of blood from several donors. The assay was immunoSEQ multiplex PCR, and TCRdb's table has in-frame clones only and misses some. The sample lists just under 60,000 clones; roughly 91% were seen once. Sequencing input: PBMCs. Receptors were obtained from a human donor in good health. Some clones in this sample may be carry-over from other donors' samples.

The rearrangement joins TRBV5-5 to TRBJ2-7; tentative D call: TRBD1 (6 bases). V was shortened by 4 bases and J by 6 bases, with 11 bases between the two germline ends. Germline CDR1 SGHKS, CDR2 YYEKEE (reference sequence). The CDR3 has 12 amino acids. CDR3 nucleotides: TGTGCCAGCAGCATGGACAGAGCCGAGCAGTACTTC. Amino acid sequence: CASSMDRAEQYF.

This clone was seen once. J is TRBJ2-1 and V is TRBV7-9, with D possibly matching TRBD2 (5 bases). The germline V and J ends were trimmed by 0 bases and 1 base, with 10 bases remaining between them. The germline gives CDR1 SEHNR, CDR2 FQNEAQ (reference sequence). CDR3 length: 16 residues. This chain's CDR3 is CASSLAERVSYNEQFF. CDR3 nucleotides: TGTGCCAGCAGCTTAGCGGAGAGGGTATCCTACAATGAGCAGTTCTTC.

The rearrangement uses TRBV7-9 and TRBJ1-1; 7 bases are shared with TRBD1. This CDR3 has 15 residues. Germline V gives CDR1 SEHNR, CDR2 FQNEAQ (reference sequence). V was pared by 5 bases and J by 0 bases, with 6 bases of the junction left unmatched. The CDR3 DNA reads as TGTGCCAGCAGCCCGCAGGGACAGATGAACACTGAAGCTTTCTTT. It is translated as CASSPQGQMNTEAFF.

The chain recombines TRBV7-9 with TRBJ2-7, with 7 bases aligning to TRBD2. The CDR3 loop spans 15 amino acids. Germline assignment: CDR1 SEHNR and CDR2 FQNEAQ (reference sequence). The ends lost 4 bases at V and 2 bases at J; junction bases unmatched: 8. The CDR3 loop reads CASSSASGYTYEQYF. The CDR3 DNA sequence: TGTGCCAGCAGCTCCGCTAGCGGCTATACCTACGAGCAGTACTTC.

This sequence joins TRBV7-6 and TRBJ2-1; 11 nucleotides line up with TRBD2. V dropped 5 bases and J dropped 7; count of bases not matched to a gene: 7. This CDR3 is built from 15 residues. Looked up from germline, CDR1 is SGHVS and CDR2 is FNYEAQ. The CDR3 nucleotides read TGTGCCAGCAGCCTCGGGACTAGCGGATTGAATGAGCAGTTCTTC. It is translated as CASSLGTSGLNEQFF.

This chain's CDR3 is CASSLEQGTYEQYF. In nucleotides, the CDR3 is TGCGCCAGCAGCTTGGAACAGGGGACCTACGAGCAGTACTTC. The chain uses TRBV5-1 and TRBJ2-7; 7 bases are a match to TRBD1. CDR3 length: 14 amino acids. Germline lookup yields CDR1 SGHRS and CDR2 YFSETQ. Germline trimming cut 0 bases from V and 2 bases from J; bases unmatched to any gene: 2.

The gene calls are TRBV29-1 and TRBJ2-4; D may be TRBD2 (5 bases). V shed 6 bases and J shed 0 bases, with 15 bases lying between them. The CDR3 is made up of 15 amino acids. Per germline, CDR1 SQVTM and CDR2 ANQGSEA. The CDR3 nucleotides are TGCAGCGTCCTAGCTTATTCCCTAGCCAAAAACATTCAGTACTTC. Protein: CSVLAYSLAKNIQYF.

V and J are TRBV19 and TRBJ1-2; perhaps TRBD1 as D (6 bases). There are 15 residues in the CDR3. Germline values: CDR1 LNHDA, CDR2 SQIVND (reference sequence). V lost 4 bases to trimming and J lost 6 bases, with 18 bases between them. This CDR3 reads CASSRRQVGLDGYTF. The CDR3 nucleotides are TGTGCCAGTAGTAGAAGACAGGTTGGATTAGATGGCTACACCTTC. The full variable domain, in which reference TRBV19 and TRBJ1-2 provide the parts outside the CDR3, is DGGITQSPKYLFRKEGQNVTLSCEQNLNHDAMYWYRQDPGQGLRLIYYSQIVNDFQKGDIAEGYSVSREKKESFPLTVTSAQKNPTAFYLCASSRRQVGLDGYTFGSGTRLTVV.

The chain recombines TRBV27 with TRBJ2-7, with 8 bases matching TRBD1. The germline V gene encodes CDR1 MNHEY and CDR2 SMNVEV (reference sequence). CDR3 size: 14 residues. Trimming removed 6 bases from V and 5 bases from J; junction bases left unmatched: 9. CDR3 protein: CASSPRGRTHEQYF. The CDR3 DNA is TGTGCCAGCAGCCCCAGGGGGCGCACCCACGAGCAGTACTTC.

The V and J genes are TRBV4-3 and TRBJ1-5, with a weak D call TRBD1 (6 bases). Germline V gene lookup returns CDR1 LGHNA and CDR2 YSLEER. This CDR3 region has 15 residues. V was pared by 0 bases and J by 4 bases, with 10 bases between. In DNA, the CDR3 is TGCGCCAGCAGCCAAGATTTTACAGGGAATCAGCCCCAGCATTTT. It encodes CASSQDFTGNQPQHF.

The chain links TRBV7-9 to TRBJ2-6; no firm D call. V was clipped by 1 base and J by 0 bases, with 7 bases between them. This CDR3 has 16 residues. Germline V gene sequence: CDR1 SEHNR, CDR2 FQNEAQ (reference sequence). CDR3 loop: CASSLDGSSGANVLTF. The CDR3 DNA is TGTGCCAGCAGCTTAGATGGCAGCTCTGGGGCCAACGTCCTGACTTTC.

This clone was detected only once. The chain combines TRBV4-3 with TRBJ1-3, with D possibly TRBD1 on 5 matching bases. The CDR3 sequence is 15 residues long. Deletions cut 0 bases from V and 6 bases from J, with 12 bases between. CDR1 is LGHNA and CDR2 is YSLEER in the germline V gene. The CDR3 DNA reads TGCGCCAGCAGCCAAGAGCAGCAGGGTTTAAACACCATATATTTT. Translated, it gives CASSQEQQGLNTIYF.

The gene calls are TRBV25-1 and TRBJ2-1; the match to TRBD2 covers 8 bases. The CDR3 has 14 residues. Trimming cost V 4 bases and J 6 bases; bases outside gene matches: 5. Germline V gene lookup returns CDR1 MGHDK and CDR2 SYGVNS. The CDR3 sequence is CASSAGGLFNEQFF. The CDR3 bases are TGTGCCAGCAGTGCGGGGGGGCTGTTCAATGAGCAGTTCTTC.

The J gene is TRBJ2-1, the V gene TRBV29-1; 10 bases are a match to TRBD1. The germline V gene has CDR1 SQVTM and CDR2 ANQGSEA. The CDR3 spans 14 residues. After removal of 6 bases from V and 8 bases from J, the junction contained 10 bases not matched to a gene. This CDR3 reads CSVAGTGAPYEQFF. The CDR3 DNA reads as TGCAGCGTAGCCGGGACAGGGGCCCCCTATGAGCAGTTCTTC.

V usage is TRBV10-3 and J usage is TRBJ1-4; tentative D call: TRBD1 (6 bases). V was pared by 0 bases and J by 1 base, with 6 bases between. The CDR3 is 15 residues long. The germline V gene has CDR1 ENHRY and CDR2 SYGVKD. The chain's CDR3 is CAISESGGTNEKLFF. CDR3 sequence (DNA): TGTGCCATCAGTGAGTCAGGGGGAACTAATGAAAAACTGTTTTTT.

The chain joins TRBV30 to TRBJ1-1, with 11 bases fitting TRBD1. The CDR3 totals 15 residues. Germline V CDR1 and CDR2: GTSNPN, SVGIG (reference sequence). The junction had 10 bases not matched to a gene; V was cut back by 3 bases and J by 7 bases. CDR3 protein: CAWSAIGTGGFEAFF. DNA for the CDR3: TGTGCCTGGAGCGCCATTGGGACAGGGGGGTTTGAAGCTTTCTTT.